Presented here are 6 T cell receptor beta chains from one specimen sequenced in a study of blood T cell repertoires in COVID-19. Repertoires were generated with immunoSEQ multiplex PCR, while TCRdb's copy carries only in-frame clones and drops some. The sample shows a few hundred thousand clones, roughly 84% of them seen only once. Material for sequencing was peripheral blood. These receptor sequences come from a woman aged 80 or over with active or convalescent COVID-19.

This clone was observed once. This chain joins TRBV9 and TRBJ1-3, with 10 nucleotides matching TRBD1. This CDR3 is built from 15 residues. Germline V gene sequence: CDR1 SGDLS, CDR2 YYNGEE. The trim removed 4 bases at V and 4 bases at J, leaving 5 bases unmatched. This CDR3 reads CASSSGTGAGNTIYF. CDR3 DNA: TGTGCCAGCAGCTCCGGGACAGGGGCGGGAAACACCATATATTTT.

The CDR3 sequence is CASSYGQGWPGELFF. The CDR3 DNA is TGTGCCAGCAGTTACGGCCAGGGTTGGCCCGGGGAGCTGTTTTTT. The chain links TRBV6-5 to TRBJ2-2, with a weak D call TRBD1 (5 bases). Germline assignment: CDR1 MNHEY and CDR2 SVGAGI. CDR3 length equals 15 residues. V lost 2 bases to trimming and J lost 6 bases, with 13 bases between them.

This sequence joins TRBV4-3 and TRBJ2-2, with TRBD2 matching over 14 bases. J lost 6 bases, V lost 2 bases, and 2 bases had no gene match. The CDR3 is 16 residues long. Germline V gives CDR1 LGHNA, CDR2 YSLEER. The CDR3, as DNA: TGCGCCAGCAGCCAACCGGGACTAGCGGGAGCCGGGGAGCTGTTTTTT. Translated: CASSQPGLAGAGELFF.

The V gene is TRBV27, the J gene TRBJ2-3; TRBD2 is a possible D gene (5 bases). V lost 3 bases, J lost 4 bases, and 14 bases lay in between. Germline V lookup: CDR1 MNHEY, CDR2 SMNVEV (reference sequence). The CDR3 contains 15 residues. This chain's CDR3 is CASSFLTGNADTQYF. DNA for the CDR3: TGTGCCAGCAGTTTCTTAACGGGAAACGCAGATACGCAGTATTTT.

In its sample, this clone was seen a few times. V and J are TRBV9 and TRBJ1-5, with 7 bases fitting TRBD1. The length of the CDR3 is 14 residues. Germline V lookup: CDR1 SGDLS, CDR2 YYNGEE. The V and J ends lost 5 bases and 5 bases, in that order; junction bases with no gene match: 7. In DNA, the CDR3 is TGTGCCAGCAGTCTCGACAGGGTAGATCAGCCCCAGCATTTT. Amino acids: CASSLDRVDQPQHF.

The gene calls are TRBV5-1 and TRBJ2-7; 12 bases line up with TRBD2. Germline CDR1 SGHRS, CDR2 YFSETQ. The CDR3 sequence is 17 residues long. Trimming removed 1 base from V and 2 bases from J; junction bases left unmatched: 7. For the CDR3, the DNA is TGCGCCAGCAGCTTGAGACTAGCGGGAGAGAATGCCTACGAGCAGTACTTC. Amino acid sequence: CASSLRLAGENAYEQYF.